Listed below are T cell receptor beta chains from one sample, sequenced in a study of OX40 agonist ivuxolimab in advanced cancers. The repertoire was sequenced with immunoSEQ multiplex PCR; TCRdb's copy has only in-frame clones and lacks some. The sample has approximately 50,000 clones, roughly 89% seen once. The sample in question was CD4+ or CD8+ T cells sorted from blood, obtained in a trial of the OX40 agonist ivuxolimab. The receptors stem from an adult with an advanced solid tumor such as melanoma, head and neck, liver or kidney cancer. The CDR3 runs from the conserved cysteine through the conserved F or W. The order of the fields is V gene, D gene, J gene, clone size, CDR3 protein, CDR3 DNA. The D gene is left open where the match is weak. Some rows have no size entry. The others give once, few or many, or a class for an expanded clone.

>TRBV7-8|TRBD2|TRBJ2-7|.
CASSLVASGRVSSYEQYF
TGTGCCAGCAGCTTAGTAGCTAGCGGGAGGGTAAGCTCCTACGAGCAGTACTTC
>TRBV11-2|.|TRBJ1-2|.
CASSLGGPNYGYTF
TGTGCCAGCAGCTTAGGAGGACCTAACTATGGCTACACCTTC
>TRBV6-5|.|TRBJ1-1|.
CASSYSYGTEAFF
TGTGCCAGCAGTTACTCGTATGGGACTGAAGCTTTCTTT
>TRBV28|.|TRBJ1-2|few
CASSKYGGFGGGYTF
TGTGCCAGCAGTAAATATGGGGGCTTCGGTGGTGGCTACACCTTC
>TRBV5-5|.|TRBJ1-2|.
CASSFVEDNDGYTF
TGTGCCAGCAGCTTTGTAGAGGACAACGATGGCTACACCTTC
>TRBV30|TRBD2|TRBJ2-3|.
CAWSGGTGGRTDTQYF
TGTGCCTGGAGTGGGGGGACGGGGGGGCGGACAGATACGCAGTATTTT
>TRBV10-3|.|TRBJ1-1|.
CAISVMNTEAFF
TGTGCCATCAGTGTTATGAACACTGAAGCTTTCTTT
>TRBV7-8|.|TRBJ1-3|once
CASSPDLRSGNTIYF
TGTGCCAGCAGCCCGGACCTCAGGAGTGGAAACACCATATATTTT
>TRBV5-1|TRBD2|TRBJ2-1|once
CASSPEAGESYNEQFF
TGCGCCAGCAGCCCGGAGGCGGGAGAATCCTACAATGAGCAGTTCTTC
>TRBV6-5|TRBD2|TRBJ2-7|.
CASSREGAYEQYF
TGTGCCAGCAGTCGGGAGGGGGCCTACGAGCAGTACTTC
>TRBV11-2|.|TRBJ1-2|.
CASSSRQGYTF
TGTGCCAGCAGCTCCCGACAGGGCTACACCTTC
>TRBV19|TRBD1|TRBJ1-1|.
CASSPQTGATGEAFF
TGTGCCAGTAGTCCGCAAACAGGGGCAACGGGTGAAGCTTTCTTT
>TRBV7-2|.|TRBJ2-7|.
CASNEQGLTQYF
TGTGCCAGCAACGAACAGGGATTAACGCAGTACTTC
>TRBV7-9|TRBD1|TRBJ2-1|.
CASSLSELQGAGNEQFF
TGTGCCAGCAGCTTATCCGAATTACAGGGGGCAGGGAATGAGCAGTTCTTC
>TRBV5-5|.|TRBJ2-5|.
CASSGRAGAPGPQETQYF
TGTGCCAGCAGCGGCCGGGCAGGGGCGCCCGGACCCCAAGAGACCCAGTACTTC
>TRBV18|.|TRBJ1-1|few
CASSLSGTLTEAFF
TGTGCCAGCTCATTGTCCGGGACACTGACTGAAGCTTTCTTT
>TRBV2|.|TRBJ2-7|.
CASRGDWGPPYEQYF
TGTGCCAGCAGGGGGGATTGGGGTCCCCCCTACGAGCAGTACTTC
>TRBV19|.|TRBJ1-1|.
CASSRVSSANTEAFF
TGTGCCAGTAGTAGGGTTTCGTCGGCGAACACTGAAGCTTTCTTT
>TRBV7-9|TRBD1|TRBJ1-2|.
CASSYPVTGNYGYTF
TGTGCCAGCAGCTACCCCGTGACAGGGAACTATGGCTACACCTTC
>TRBV19|TRBD2|TRBJ2-4|.
CASSNSGGIGANIQYF
TGTGCCAGTAGTAATAGCGGGGGAATAGGGGCAAACATTCAGTACTTC
>TRBV4-2|.|TRBJ2-1|.
CASSPTLTDGYNEQFF
TGTGCCAGCAGCCCCACCCTGACAGACGGTTACAATGAGCAGTTCTTC
>TRBV7-9|.|TRBJ1-3|.
CASSSFRGPSGNTIYF
TGTGCCAGCAGCTCTTTTCGGGGCCCCTCTGGAAACACCATATATTTT
>TRBV5-1|.|TRBJ2-2|.
CASSLGLGPGELFF
TGCGCCAGCAGCTTGGGATTAGGCCCCGGGGAGCTGTTTTTT
>TRBV19|.|TRBJ2-7|.
CASSMNYKSSYEQYF
TGTGCCAGTAGTATGAATTATAAAAGCTCCTACGAGCAGTACTTC
>TRBV7-2|TRBD1|TRBJ2-7|.
CASSFPGQGAYEQYF
TGTGCCAGCAGCTTCCCGGGACAGGGGGCTTACGAGCAGTACTTC
>TRBV5-1|TRBD1|TRBJ1-2|.
CASSLAGTGVGGYTF
TGCGCCAGCAGCTTGGCCGGGACAGGGGTAGGGGGCTACACCTTC
>TRBV7-8|TRBD1|TRBJ1-4|.
CASSITSTGGRGKLFF
TGTGCCAGCAGCATCACATCCACAGGGGGCAGGGGAAAACTGTTTTTT
>TRBV7-2|TRBD2|TRBJ2-5|.
CASGTGGFSETQYF
TGTGCGAGCGGAACGGGGGGGTTCTCGGAGACCCAGTACTTC
>TRBV6-5|.|TRBJ2-5|.
CASTSPGQPPETQYF
TGTGCCAGCACCTCCCCGGGACAACCCCCCGAGACCCAGTACTTC
>TRBV28|TRBD2|TRBJ2-7|.
CASSQGGKVEQYF
TGTGCCAGCAGTCAGGGAGGGAAGGTCGAGCAGTACTTC
>TRBV6-1|.|TRBJ2-7|.
CASSLTVSYEQYF
TGTGCCAGCAGCCTAACAGTATCCTACGAGCAGTACTTC
>TRBV7-2|TRBD1|TRBJ1-2|.
CASSTQTGDAFGYTF
TGTGCCAGCAGCACCCAGACAGGGGACGCCTTTGGCTACACCTTC
>TRBV7-8|.|TRBJ1-1|once
CASSLAYGGNTEAFF
TGTGCCAGCAGCTTAGCCTATGGGGGGAACACTGAAGCTTTCTTT
>TRBV28|.|TRBJ1-5|.
CASSSIQGQPQHF
TGTGCCAGCAGTTCCATCCAGGGTCAGCCCCAGCATTTT
>TRBV6-5|.|TRBJ1-1|.
CASRVQQESTEAFF
TGTGCCAGCAGGGTACAACAGGAGAGCACTGAAGCTTTCTTT
>TRBV14|.|TRBJ1-5|.
CASSQETGWGNQPQHF
TGTGCCAGCAGCCAAGAAACGGGTTGGGGCAATCAGCCCCAGCATTTT
>TRBV9|.|TRBJ2-1|.
CASSVDEDRGQFF
TGTGCCAGCAGCGTAGATGAAGATAGGGGCCAGTTCTTC
>TRBV25-1|.|TRBJ1-1|.
CASSDHKGGNTEAFF
TGTGCCAGCAGTGATCACAAAGGGGGGAACACTGAAGCTTTCTTT
>TRBV25-1|.|TRBJ2-1|.
CASSDLRASYNEQFF
TGTGCCAGCAGTGATCTCCGGGCATCGTACAATGAGCAGTTCTTC